The rows below give T cell receptor beta chains drawn from one sample of a study of blood T cell repertoires in COVID-19. Libraries were prepared by immunoSEQ multiplex PCR; TCRdb keeps only in-frame clonotypes and omits some of them. The repertoire holds around 360,000 clones, around 87% seen once, with roughly 2% in the top ten. The material sequenced was PBMCs or T cells enriched from blood (not recorded which). All receptors come from a middle-aged man in a cohort exposed to, infected with or recovered from COVID-19 (not recorded which). The conserved cysteine and the conserved F or W are not part of the CDR3 here.

cdr3_aa	j_call	v_call
ASSQEQTYQETQY	TRBJ2-5	TRBV4-1
ASSLYLAGGPDTQY	TRBJ2-3	TRBV7-2
ASSRTGQGLGYGYT	TRBJ1-2	TRBV28
ASSVGTEETQY	TRBJ2-5	TRBV5-6
ASSLRGPDGYEQY	TRBJ2-7	TRBV27
AWSVGGSNTEAF	TRBJ1-1	TRBV30
ASSSGQGGYGYT	TRBJ1-2	TRBV5-1
ASSIMGLAGPGELF	TRBJ2-2	TRBV19
ASSLSGRVNPYNSPLH	TRBJ1-6	TRBV7-2
ASSLIAVGQF	TRBJ2-1	TRBV7-9
ASGTSHKNIQY	TRBJ2-4	TRBV6-5
ASSSPRRVDTEAF	TRBJ1-1	TRBV28
ASSLQGKNTEAF	TRBJ1-1	TRBV28
ASSKGQGAYEQY	TRBJ2-7	TRBV7-9
ASSLWAAGNTIY	TRBJ1-3	TRBV19
ASSLQGTSGGDTQY	TRBJ2-3	TRBV7-3
ASSWTGVRYEQY	TRBJ2-7	TRBV4-2
ASSLVGGAPRGANVLT	TRBJ2-6	TRBV5-1
ASSRDRPFFGKPLH	TRBJ1-6	TRBV3-1/TRBV3-2
ASSYQGRSNEKLF	TRBJ1-4	TRBV6-5
ASSLSRPHGYT	TRBJ1-2	TRBV5-5
ASSWTDMNTEAF	TRBJ1-1	TRBV5-1
ASSSGQGVFEQY	TRBJ2-7	TRBV7-6
ASSLGVDTQY	TRBJ2-3	TRBV5-4
ASSLSAGTEAF	TRBJ1-1	TRBV27
ASSNDRKETQY	TRBJ2-5	TRBV19
ASYLQGTNSPLH	TRBJ1-6	TRBV2
ASSPYPQGSRETQY	TRBJ2-5	TRBV27
ASSYRTRNYGYT	TRBJ1-2	TRBV6-5
ASSPGTPNQPQH	TRBJ1-5	TRBV5-1
ASSLTGTPFNQPQH	TRBJ1-5	TRBV7-9
ATSERRGAGELF	TRBJ2-2	TRBV15
ASSSRLADNEQF	TRBJ2-1	TRBV11-2
ASSPWRGGYT	TRBJ1-2	TRBV7-8
ATSDLGLGLGMRSNQPQH	TRBJ1-5	TRBV24-1
ASSYSKGQGYTEAF	TRBJ1-1	TRBV6-5
ASSPWGTDLYEQY	TRBJ2-7	TRBV18
ASSRGKKELGGYT	TRBJ1-2	TRBV27
ASSSPIAGGPPSSSYNEQF	TRBJ2-1	TRBV2
ATSGAILGGKYGYT	TRBJ1-2	TRBV24-1
ASRGGGASPLH	TRBJ1-6	TRBV6-5
ASSISGANYGYT	TRBJ1-2	TRBV19
ASSEARGLPGNTIY	TRBJ1-3	TRBV10-1
ATSARPGLAFANTGELF	TRBJ2-2	TRBV24-1
ASSLLGTGGNEQF	TRBJ2-1	TRBV28
ASSVDWTGNEQF	TRBJ2-1	TRBV2
ASSSGGQIAF	TRBJ1-1	TRBV6-4
ASRSGGAGRANYGYT	TRBJ1-2	TRBV28
ASSPGQGANKNIQY	TRBJ2-4	TRBV11-3
ATSDKTGTAF	TRBJ1-1	TRBV24-1
ASSQDLSTGTVYEQY	TRBJ2-7	TRBV4-2
ASKERAASTDTQY	TRBJ2-3	TRBV5-1
ASSQRGGSAGELF	TRBJ2-2	TRBV3-1/TRBV3-2
ASSLTGRGSSGYT	TRBJ1-2	TRBV3-1/TRBV3-2
ASSKQGTVGVYEQF	TRBJ2-1	TRBV27
ASSEGRHNEKLF	TRBJ1-4	TRBV2